This entry concerns a single T cell receptor beta chain. This clonotype was seen at least ten times. No cognate antigen has been identified for it. Base qualities are not recorded, but no much larger clone differs from it by a single base. TCR libraries were constructed from roughly 0.4 ug RNA using the Immunoverse kit, and molecular barcoded adaptors covering alpha/delta and beta/gamma chains were employed. The same RNA used for transcriptome sequencing was used for TCR library preparation. Sequencing of the TCR libraries was done on an Illumina HiSeq 4000 with 2 x 150 cycles. The original methods were these. With MiXCR, TCR reads were aligned to human V, D, J and C references and assembled into CDR3 clonotypes, with quality filtering and error correction included. The tcR package in R was used to analyze clonotype counts and gene usage diversity. Raw mapping reads were checked after the RNA-seq reads had been mapped by STAR aligner version 2.5.3a onto the human GRCh37 genome. To test how sequencing depth affects detected clonotypes, IR-seq fastq files were randomly downsampled with Seqtk 1.3. TCRdb's own reprocessing of the public reads used fastp at Q25 and MiXCR and kept productive beta chains. Rows with a matching CDR3 protein are joined into one entry that keeps the most common DNA and genes. TCRdb assigned the V and J calls; the authors' analysis was not used. The sample has tens of thousands of distinct CDR3 sequences on record, less than 15% of them singletons. The biggest ten clones account for more than 14% of the sample.

The data belong to a study of read filtering for tumor transcriptome and immune sequencing (dated by TCRdb to the early 2020s). Broadly, across the study: Of the patients in the cohort, about 16 were male and around 15 were female, and their mean age was approximately 70 years, with a range of about 47 to 85. Using the same bone marrow samples, the study ran both targeted immune repertoire sequencing and bulk whole-transcriptome sequencing and then compared the TCR repertoires from each method. After DNase treatment, whole-transcriptome libraries were prepared with the TruSeq RNA Access Library Prep Kit. One of the main goals was to work out a read-filtering strategy for immune repertoire data, in particular whether clonotypes backed by only a single read should be removed. Per sample, about 4.05 to 10.27 million TCR-region mapped reads were obtained with IR-seq, compared with only 85 to 1273 with RNA-seq. By revised international staging, eight or nine patients were R-ISS I, about 17 were R-ISS II and roughly 7 were R-ISS III. Overall study outcomes, separate from this receptor: IR-seq captured clonotypes at much higher depth and more reliably than RNA-seq, and smaller IR-seq throughput sufficed to identify most shared clonotypes. The sorted CD138-negative fraction was a mixed bone marrow immune population, not purified T cells. The correlation between IR-seq and RNA-seq shared clonotype proportions was increased by removal of single-read clonotypes. Single-read clonotypes made up about 81.9% of clonotypes but about 3.2% of total reads in IR-seq, and around 73% of clonotypes and roughly 48% of reads in RNA-seq.

Each patient had bone marrow sampled at the time of active disease. Bone marrow mononuclear cells were isolated by Ficoll-Hypaque density gradient centrifugation. To remove myeloma plasma cells, the cells were labeled with CD138 magnetic microbeads on a MACS separator, and CD138-negative cells were then collected by negative selection. Flow cytometry on an Attune NxT with CD138 antibodies was used to check the purity of the isolated cells. TRIzol reagent was used to extract total RNA, which was then quantified with a NanoDrop spectrophotometer. For each patient, paired RNA-seq and IR-seq were run on the CD138-negative bone marrow sample from that patient. Specimen: a population of CD138-negative cells sorted from bone marrow. The cell subset or site label for this specimen denotes: bone marrow mononuclear cells depleted of CD138+ plasma/myeloma cells by negative magnetic selection. This TCR came from a donor at least 40 years old with multiple myeloma.

The CDR3 corresponds to CASSQDPGDNEKLFF. The DNA sequence is as follows: TGCGCCAGCAGCCAAGATCCAGGGGATAATGAAAAACTGTTTTTT. The chain links TRBV4-1 with TRBJ1-4, with a tentative D gene TRBD1 over 6 matching bases. As encoded in the germline V gene, CDR1 is MGHRA while CDR2 is YSYEKL. The CDR3 contains 15 residues, cysteine and phenylalanine counted. The only DNA kept is the CDR3, 45 bases in frame from the first base. V is shortened by 0 bases, J by 4 bases, and the region joining them spans 9 bases.